The clone carrying this T cell receptor beta chain was recorded a few times. Its target is not known. The CDR3 totals 16 residues. CDR1 is LNHNV and CDR2 is YYDKDF in the germline V gene (reference sequence). Germline trimming cut 3 bases from V and 8 bases from J; bases unmatched to any gene: 8. This specimen comes from a study of identical twins. Whole-study findings and limits: Models predicted less out-of-frame TCR alpha sharing in monozygotic twins than was found. Sequences that were beta out-of-frame showed weaker excess twin sharing.

Via MiXCR, TCRdb re-called the 5' RACE reads, giving one row per CDR3 protein. The table has about 890,000 distinct CDR3 sequences, roughly an eighth seen once. These same records also appear under a second study, on yellow fever vaccine responses in identical twins.

The chain joins TRBV15 to TRBJ2-1; 12 positions agree with TRBD2. Specimen: PBMCs. The sequence came from a woman aged 18-29 years in good health. The CDR3: CATSRRLAGAGDEQFF. The CDR3 DNA sequence: TGTGCCACCAGCAGGAGACTAGCGGGAGCCGGGGATGAGCAGTTCTTC.